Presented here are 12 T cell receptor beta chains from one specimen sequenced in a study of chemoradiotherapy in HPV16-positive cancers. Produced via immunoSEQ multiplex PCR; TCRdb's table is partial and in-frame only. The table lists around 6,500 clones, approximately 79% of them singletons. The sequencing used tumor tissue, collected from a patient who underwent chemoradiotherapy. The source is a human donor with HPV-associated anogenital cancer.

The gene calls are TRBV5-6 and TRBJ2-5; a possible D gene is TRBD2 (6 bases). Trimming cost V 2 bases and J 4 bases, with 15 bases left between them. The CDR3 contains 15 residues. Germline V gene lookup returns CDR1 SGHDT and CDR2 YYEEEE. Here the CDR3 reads CASSFSSEEGETQYF. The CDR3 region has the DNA TGTGCCAGCAGCTTCTCATCAGAGGAGGGAGAGACCCAGTACTTC.

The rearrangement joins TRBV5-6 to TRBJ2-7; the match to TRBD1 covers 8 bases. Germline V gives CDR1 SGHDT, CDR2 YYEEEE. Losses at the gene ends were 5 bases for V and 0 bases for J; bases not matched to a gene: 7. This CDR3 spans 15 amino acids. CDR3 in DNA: TGTGCCAGCAGGCAGGGACAGGAATACTCCTACGAGCAGTACTTC. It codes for CASRQGQEYSYEQYF.

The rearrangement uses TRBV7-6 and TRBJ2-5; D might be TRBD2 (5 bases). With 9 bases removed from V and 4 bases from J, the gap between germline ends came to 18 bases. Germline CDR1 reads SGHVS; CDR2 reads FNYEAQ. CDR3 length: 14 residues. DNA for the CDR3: TGTGCCAGTTCACTGCGGAGGTTGGGAGAGACCCAGTACTTC. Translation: CASSLRRLGETQYF.

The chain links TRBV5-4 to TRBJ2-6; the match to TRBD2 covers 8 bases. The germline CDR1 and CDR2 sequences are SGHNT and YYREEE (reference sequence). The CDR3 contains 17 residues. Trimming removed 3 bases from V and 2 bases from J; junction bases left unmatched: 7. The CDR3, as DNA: TGTGCCAGCAGCTACCCCGGGGGGGACACTGGGGCCAACGTCCTGACTTTC. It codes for CASSYPGGDTGANVLTF.

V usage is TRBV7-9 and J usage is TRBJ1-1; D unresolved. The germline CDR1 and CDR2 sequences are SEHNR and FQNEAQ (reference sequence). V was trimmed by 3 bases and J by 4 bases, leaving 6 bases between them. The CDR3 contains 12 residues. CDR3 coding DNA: TGTGCCAGCAGCTTGGGGTTCACTGAAGCTTTCTTT. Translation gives CASSLGFTEAFF.

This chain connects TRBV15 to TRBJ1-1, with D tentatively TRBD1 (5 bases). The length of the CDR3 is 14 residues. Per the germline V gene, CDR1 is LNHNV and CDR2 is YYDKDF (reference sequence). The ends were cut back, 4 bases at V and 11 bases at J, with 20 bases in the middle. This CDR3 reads CATSNPGTGRAAFF. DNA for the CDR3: TGTGCCACCAGCAACCCCGGGACGGGGCGAGCGGCTTTCTTT.

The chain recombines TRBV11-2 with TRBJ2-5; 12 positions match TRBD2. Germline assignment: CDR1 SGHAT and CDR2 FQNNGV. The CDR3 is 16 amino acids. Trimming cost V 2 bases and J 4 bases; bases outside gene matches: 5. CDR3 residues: CASSLLAGLAGETQYF. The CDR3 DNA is TGTGCCAGCAGCTTACTCGCGGGACTAGCGGGAGAGACCCAGTACTTC.

The CDR3 nucleotides read TGTGCCAGCAGCCAGCTACTAGCGAATCAAGAGACCCAGTACTTC. The encoded protein is CASSQLLANQETQYF. The chain joins TRBV11-2 to TRBJ2-5, with TRBD2 matching over 7 bases. Germline CDR1 is SGHAT and CDR2 is FQNNGV. V gave up 5 bases and J gave up 2 bases; unmatched junction bases: 8. The CDR3 extends over 15 amino acids.

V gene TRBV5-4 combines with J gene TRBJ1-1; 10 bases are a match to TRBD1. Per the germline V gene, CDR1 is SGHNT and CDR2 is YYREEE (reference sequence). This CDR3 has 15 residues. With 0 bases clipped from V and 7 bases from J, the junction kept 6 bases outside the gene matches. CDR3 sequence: CASSLGDRGMGEAFF. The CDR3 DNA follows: TGTGCCAGCAGCTTGGGGGACAGGGGAATGGGTGAAGCTTTCTTT.

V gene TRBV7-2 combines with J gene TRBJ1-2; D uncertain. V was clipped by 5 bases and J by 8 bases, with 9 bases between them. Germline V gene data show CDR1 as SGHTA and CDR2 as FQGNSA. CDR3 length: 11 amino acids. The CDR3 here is CASSPNRGYTF. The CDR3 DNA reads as TGTGCCAGCAGCCCTAATAGGGGCTACACCTTC.

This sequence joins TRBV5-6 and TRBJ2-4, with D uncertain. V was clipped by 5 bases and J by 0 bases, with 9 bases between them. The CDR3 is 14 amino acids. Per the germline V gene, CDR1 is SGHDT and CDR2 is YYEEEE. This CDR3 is CASSTTLAKNIQYF. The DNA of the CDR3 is TGTGCCAGCAGTACAACACTAGCCAAAAACATTCAGTACTTC. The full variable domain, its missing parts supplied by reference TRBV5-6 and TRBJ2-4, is DAGVTQSPTHLIKTRGQQVTLRCSPKSGHDTVSWYQQALGQGPQFIFQYYEEEERQRGNFPDRFSGHQFPNYSSELNVNALLLGDSALYLCASSTTLAKNIQYFGAGTRLSVL.

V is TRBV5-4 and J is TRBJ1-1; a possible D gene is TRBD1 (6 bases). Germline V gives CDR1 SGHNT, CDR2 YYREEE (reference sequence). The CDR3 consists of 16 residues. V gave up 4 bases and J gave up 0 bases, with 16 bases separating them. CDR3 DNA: TGTGCCAGCAGCCCCACAGGGAAAGTTATGAACACTGAAGCTTTCTTT. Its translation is CASSPTGKVMNTEAFF.